A single sample gave rise to the 32 T cell receptor beta chains below, sequenced in a study of Ad26.COV2.S vaccination and SARS-CoV-2 variants. Described treatment: some 19 received Ad26.COV2.S at low or high dose, single or two shots; five or six received placebo; per-sample allocation not given. At day 63 after the first vaccine or placebo injection, samples were drawn. The assay was immunoSEQ multiplex PCR, and TCRdb's table has in-frame clones only and misses some. The repertoire holds 450,000 to 550,000 clones, with approximately 92% as singletons. The specimen comprised peripheral blood, sampled in a trial of Ad26.COV2.S vaccine versus placebo. The source is a person aged 18-60 years who received the Ad26.COV2.S COVID-19 vaccine or a placebo.

The V and J genes are TRBV7-3 and TRBJ2-1; D gene ambiguous. With 2 bases removed from V and 0 bases from J, the gap between germline ends came to 8 bases. CDR3 size: 15 residues. Germline V lookup: CDR1 SGHTA, CDR2 FQGTGA. CDR3 residues: CASSLFRSSYNEQFF. CDR3 nucleotides: TGTGCCAGCAGCTTATTTCGGTCCTCCTACAATGAGCAGTTCTTC.

The genes are TRBV4-3 and TRBJ1-1, with 8 positions matching TRBD1. CDR3 length: 17 amino acids. V lost 0 bases and J lost 0; bases outside the gene matches: 6. CDR1 and CDR2 (germline): LGHNA, YSLEER. The CDR3 reads CASSQEPAGGMNTEAFF. The CDR3 nucleotides are TGCGCCAGCAGCCAAGAGCCTGCAGGGGGCATGAACACTGAAGCTTTCTTT.

The V gene is TRBV7-2, the J gene TRBJ2-3, with a tentative D call TRBD1 (5 bases). The CDR3 loop spans 15 amino acids. The V and J ends lost 5 bases and 4 bases respectively, with 16 bases between them. Germline-derived CDR1 and CDR2 are SGHTA and FQGNSA. DNA of the CDR3: TGTGCCAGCAGCATCGTAGTTGGGGCGGCAGATACGCAGTATTTT. Residues: CASSIVVGAADTQYF. The full variable domain, its missing parts supplied by reference TRBV7-2 and TRBJ2-3, is GAGVSQSPSNKVTEKGKDVELRCDPISGHTALYWYRQSLGQGLEFLIYFQGNSAPDKSGLPSDRFSAERTGGSVSTLTIQRTQQEDSAVYLCASSIVVGAADTQYFGPGTRLTVL.

The V gene is TRBV3-1 (or the pseudogene TRBV3-2), the J gene TRBJ1-1; possibly TRBD1 for D (5 bases). The V gene's germline CDR1 is LGHDT and CDR2 YNNKEL (reference sequence). Deletions cut 4 bases from V and 4 bases from J, with 10 bases between. The CDR3 totals 13 residues. This chain's CDR3 is CASSREGITEAFF. The CDR3 DNA reads as TGTGCCAGCAGCCGAGAGGGGATCACTGAAGCTTTCTTT.

The chain employs TRBV9 and TRBJ1-6; D ambiguous. The CDR3 sequence is 14 residues long. V lost 7 bases and J 1 base, leaving 9 bases between the germline ends. Germline loops: CDR1 SGDLS, CDR2 YYNGEE. The CDR3 reads CASGDSSYNSPLHF. The CDR3 region has the DNA TGTGCCAGCGGGGATTCATCCTATAATTCACCCCTCCACTTT.

The chain employs TRBV7-9 and TRBJ1-6, with D uncertain. V gave up 5 bases and J gave up 6 bases, with 8 bases separating them. Germline assignment: CDR1 SEHNR and CDR2 FQNEAQ (reference sequence). The CDR3 covers 13 residues. CDR3 DNA: TGTGCCAGCAGCCCTATCTTTAATTCACCCCTCCACTTT. Its translation is CASSPIFNSPLHF.

The V gene is TRBV28, the J gene TRBJ1-1; D is uncertain. The CDR3 is 12 residues long. The germline V and J ends were trimmed by 7 bases and 9 bases, with 15 bases remaining between them. Germline CDR1 and CDR2: MDHEN and SYDVKM. In nucleotides, the CDR3 is TGTGCCAGCATCCGCCGAGGGAAAAAAGCTTTCTTT. It translates to CASIRRGKKAFF.

The V call is TRBV18, the J call TRBJ1-2; possibly TRBD1 for D (5 bases). V dropped 2 bases and J dropped 8 bases, with 21 bases sitting between them. CDR1 is KGHSH and CDR2 is LQKENI in the germline V gene. The CDR3 extends over 16 amino acids. The CDR3 sequence: CASSPISIGPGGGYTF. CDR3 sequence (DNA): TGTGCCAGCTCACCAATTTCAATTGGACCGGGGGGAGGCTACACCTTC.

The V and J genes are TRBV4-2 and TRBJ2-7, with 9 bases lining up with TRBD2. Germline V gene sequence: CDR1 LGHNA, CDR2 YNFKEQ. Losses at the gene ends were 2 bases for V and 4 bases for J; bases not matched to a gene: 3. The CDR3 contains 14 residues. CDR3 loop: CASSQPSGVYEQYF. The CDR3 nucleotides read TGTGCCAGCAGCCAACCTAGCGGGGTGTACGAGCAGTACTTC.

The V call is TRBV12-3 or TRBV12-4, the J call TRBJ1-5, with a possible D match to TRBD1 (5 bases). The ends were cut back, 6 bases at V and 5 bases at J, with 8 bases in the middle. The CDR3 runs 12 residues. The CDR3 DNA follows: TGTGCCAGCAGCGTACAGGATCAGCCCCAGCATTTT. Its translation: CASSVQDQPQHF.

The chain links TRBV27 to TRBJ2-3, with TRBD2 as a possible D gene (5 bases). CDR3 length: 16 residues. The germline gives CDR1 MNHEY, CDR2 SMNVEV (reference sequence). With 6 bases removed from V and 3 bases from J, the gap between germline ends came to 19 bases. The CDR3 reads CASSLRLAGKTDTQYF. CDR3 coding DNA: TGTGCCAGCAGCCTGCGCCTGGCGGGCAAAACAGATACGCAGTATTTT.

The CDR3: CASSQPGTVYGYTF. DNA for the CDR3: TGCGCCAGCAGCCAACCCGGGACAGTCTATGGCTACACCTTC. V usage is TRBV4-3 and J usage is TRBJ1-2; TRBD1 aligns across 7 bases. Germline-derived CDR1 and CDR2 are LGHNA and YSLEER. The CDR3 extends over 14 amino acids. J lost 4 bases, V lost 2 bases, and 4 bases had no gene match.

This chain connects TRBV29-1 to TRBJ1-2; maybe TRBD1 (5 bases). Trimming pared 3 bases from V and 0 bases from J, leaving 11 bases between. There are 14 residues in the CDR3. Per the germline V gene, CDR1 is SQVTM and CDR2 is ANQGSEA. The CDR3 DNA is TGCAGCGTTGACCGGGACCTCACTAACTATGGCTACACCTTC. Protein product: CSVDRDLTNYGYTF.

The chain couples TRBV18 to TRBJ1-3; D may be TRBD1 (6 bases). Trimming cost V 1 base and J 4 bases, with 17 bases left between them. Germline values: CDR1 KGHSH, CDR2 LQKENI. CDR3 size: 17 residues. CDR3 amino acids: CASSPQVFWGPGNTIYF. The DNA for the CDR3 is TGTGCCAGCTCACCACAAGTCTTTTGGGGGCCAGGAAACACCATATATTTT.

J is TRBJ2-5 and V is TRBV3-1 (or the pseudogene TRBV3-2); TRBD2 agrees at 15 bases. The ends lost 2 bases at V and 0 bases at J; junction bases unmatched: 7. Germline-derived CDR1 and CDR2 are LGHDT and YNNKEL (reference sequence). This CDR3 has 19 amino acids. The CDR3 region has the DNA TGTGCCAGCAGCCAAAGTCCGGGACTAGCGGGAGGAAACCAAGAGACCCAGTACTTC. This gives the protein CASSQSPGLAGGNQETQYF.

The chain carries TRBV4-3 and TRBJ1-2; tentatively, D is TRBD1 (5 bases). The germline gives CDR1 LGHNA, CDR2 YSLEER. The CDR3 sequence is 13 residues long. V lost 5 bases and J 3 bases, leaving 10 bases between the germline ends. This chain's CDR3 is CASSKTGYYGYTF. The CDR3 bases are TGCGCCAGCAGCAAAACAGGATACTATGGCTACACCTTC.

The genes are TRBV5-1 and TRBJ1-1, with 7 bases fitting TRBD1. Unmatched junction bases numbered 11, after V lost 5 bases and J lost 1 base. This CDR3 contains 16 residues. In germline, CDR1 is SGHRS, CDR2 YFSETQ. CDR3 coding DNA: TGCGCCAGCAGGTATGATCCGGGACAGACGAACACTGAAGCTTTCTTT. Encoded protein: CASRYDPGQTNTEAFF. Looking up the rest from reference TRBV5-1 and TRBJ1-1 gives the full variable domain: KAGVTQTPRYLIKTRGQQVTLSCSPISGHRSVSWYQQTPGQGLQFLFEYFSETQRNKGNFPGRFSGRQFSNSRSEMNVSTLELGDSALYLCASRYDPGQTNTEAFFGQGTRLTVV.

This chain links TRBV2 with TRBJ2-7, with D hard to call. Germline CDR1 is SNHLY and CDR2 is FYNNEI. CDR3 size: 14 residues. Trimming shortened V by 10 bases and J by 0 bases, and 16 bases separated the two germline ends. CDR3: CATRRSSSSYEQYF. The DNA for the CDR3 is TGTGCCACCCGTAGGTCCTCGAGCTCCTACGAGCAGTACTTC.

V and J are TRBV3-1 (or the pseudogene TRBV3-2) and TRBJ1-2; 8 bases are shared with TRBD1. Germline V lookup: CDR1 LGHDT, CDR2 YNNKEL (reference sequence). CDR3 size: 15 residues. Trimming took 4 bases from V and 4 from J; bases not matched to a gene: 8. The DNA for the CDR3 is TGTGCCAGCAGCCCAACGGCAACAGGGGGCTATGGCTACACCTTC. This encodes CASSPTATGGYGYTF.

This chain uses TRBV7-2 with TRBJ2-7; TRBD2 might be the D (5 bases). Germline CDR1 and CDR2: SGHTA and FQGNSA. The CDR3 has 12 residues. V was pared by 5 bases and J by 4 bases, with 9 bases between. The CDR3: CASSQWRYEQYF. The CDR3 coding sequence is TGTGCCAGCAGCCAATGGAGGTACGAGCAGTACTTC.

The V gene is TRBV4-3, the J gene TRBJ2-5; no definite D call. The V gene's germline CDR1 is LGHNA and CDR2 YSLEER. The CDR3 has 15 amino acids. V was pared by 0 bases and J by 5 bases, with 13 bases between. The DNA for the CDR3 is TGCGCCAGCAGCCAAGATCGGTATTCCTGGGAGACCCAGTACTTC. Protein: CASSQDRYSWETQYF.

The chain has TRBV5-1 and TRBJ2-3, with TRBD1 matching 11 bases. V was pared by 3 bases and J by 5 bases, with 5 bases of the junction left unmatched. Germline CDR1 reads SGHRS; CDR2 reads YFSETQ. The CDR3 covers 15 residues. CDR3 DNA: TGCGCCAGCAGCTCCTGGACAGGGGGCGTAGATACGCAGTATTTT. Its protein product is CASSSWTGGVDTQYF.

CDR3 DNA: TGTGCCAGCAGCTTATACAGGGGGCTCGAACAGCCCCAGCATTTT. This sequence encodes CASSLYRGLEQPQHF. The chain recombines TRBV7-2 with TRBJ1-5; 9 bases are a match to TRBD1. J lost 7 bases, V lost 2 bases, and 6 bases had no gene match. Germline CDR1 reads SGHTA; CDR2 reads FQGNSA. The CDR3 runs 15 residues. The variable domain in full, completed from reference TRBV7-2 and TRBJ1-5, reads GAGVSQSPSNKVTEKGKDVELRCDPISGHTALYWYRQSLGQGLEFLIYFQGNSAPDKSGLPSDRFSAERTGGSVSTLTIQRTQQEDSAVYLCASSLYRGLEQPQHFGDGTRLSIL.

The genes are TRBV4-3 and TRBJ1-2, with D uncertain. V lost 4 bases to trimming and J lost 2 bases, with 8 bases between them. Germline-derived CDR1 and CDR2 are LGHNA and YSLEER. The CDR3 loop spans 13 amino acids. The CDR3 DNA reads TGCGCCAGCAGCCTTGGTGCGAACTATGGCTACACCTTC. This sequence encodes CASSLGANYGYTF.

CDR3 region: CASLDRDLGKELFF. As DNA, the CDR3 is TGTGCCAGTTTGGACAGGGACCTTGGGAAGGAGCTGTTTTTT. The chain joins TRBV19 to TRBJ2-2, with 8 bases identical to TRBD1. Germline loops: CDR1 LNHDA, CDR2 SQIVND (reference sequence). The V and J ends lost 8 bases and 10 bases, in that order; junction bases with no gene match: 12. The CDR3 length is 14 residues.

This chain joins TRBV5-1 and TRBJ2-3; D gene unclear. Deletions cut 0 bases from V and 2 bases from J, with 4 bases between. The CDR3 spans 13 residues. The germline gives CDR1 SGHRS, CDR2 YFSETQ. CDR3 DNA: TGCGCCAGCAGCTTGGGAAACACAGATACGCAGTATTTT. Translated: CASSLGNTDTQYF.

The CDR3 spells CASSVEGDVNEAFF. The CDR3 region has the DNA TGTGCCAGCAGCGTAGAGGGTGACGTCAATGAAGCTTTCTTT. This chain uses TRBV9 with TRBJ1-1, with unresolved D. This CDR3 has 14 residues. V gave up 0 bases and J gave up 7 bases, with 13 bases separating them. Per the germline V gene, CDR1 is SGDLS and CDR2 is YYNGEE.

The table lists this clone with a count of one. The rearrangement links TRBV4-3 to TRBJ2-3; 11 bases line up with TRBD2. The trim removed 0 bases at V and 6 bases at J, leaving 8 bases unmatched. Germline loops: CDR1 LGHNA, CDR2 YSLEER. The CDR3 is 17 amino acids. The CDR3 coding sequence is TGCGCCAGCAGCCAAGATTTCCTAGCGGGGGGCAGGGATACGCAGTATTTT. Translating it yields CASSQDFLAGGRDTQYF.

This clone was seen once. The chain uses TRBV7-8 and TRBJ2-7; maybe TRBD2 (6 bases). The ends were cut back, 5 bases at V and 7 bases at J, with 15 bases in the middle. This CDR3 contains 13 residues. The germline CDR1 and CDR2 sequences are SGHVS and FQNEAQ. The CDR3 DNA follows: TGTGCCAGCAGCACCCAGGACTATGTAGAGCAGTACGTC. Residues: CASSTQDYVEQYV.

The V call is TRBV7-8, the J call TRBJ2-5; 10 nucleotides line up with TRBD2. The germline gives CDR1 SGHVS, CDR2 FQNEAQ. The junction had 9 bases not matched to a gene; V was cut back by 5 bases and J by 0 bases. This CDR3 comprises 17 residues. Written as DNA, the CDR3 is TGTGCCAGCAGCATACTAGCGGGATCGCTTTACCAAGAGACCCAGTACTTC. As protein: CASSILAGSLYQETQYF.

This clone was found a few times. This chain uses TRBV27 with TRBJ2-5; TRBD2 agrees at 9 bases. Germline assignment: CDR1 MNHEY and CDR2 SMNVEV (reference sequence). J lost 1 base, V lost 8 bases, and 17 bases had no gene match. This CDR3 spans 18 amino acids. The CDR3 coding sequence is TGTGCCAGCGGATTTGTGGGCGCTCTAGCGGGGACCCAAGAGACCCAGTACTTC. It yields the protein CASGFVGALAGTQETQYF.

V and J are TRBV11-3 and TRBJ1-2; no definite D call. Germline V CDR1 and CDR2: SGHNT, YENEEA. Between the trimmed V and J ends, which lost 4 bases and 4 bases, there was a span of 16 bases. The CDR3 has 15 residues. The CDR3 region has the DNA TGTGCCAGCAGCTCCCCCAAGGAGGGAGGCTATGGCTACACCTTC. Protein sequence: CASSSPKEGGYGYTF.